The 29 T cell receptor beta chains listed next were all sequenced from one sample in a study of resident and recirculating memory T cells in vitiligo. Repertoires were generated with immunoSEQ multiplex PCR, while TCRdb's copy carries only in-frame clones and drops some. This sample yields roughly 42,000 clones, of which over 90% are seen a single time; about 4.6% belongs to the top ten. The sample comprised blood. Every receptor here comes from a male donor with vitiligo.

The rearrangement uses TRBV11-1 and TRBJ2-1; TRBD2 agrees at 11 bases. The V and J ends lost 4 bases and 8 bases, in that order; junction bases with no gene match: 7. CDR3 length: 15 residues. CDR1 and CDR2 from the germline V gene are SGHAT and FQDESV (reference sequence). CDR3 nucleotides: TGTGCCAGCAGCTCTACTAGCGGGGGTATCGATGAGCAGTTCTTC. Translating it yields CASSSTSGGIDEQFF.

The rearrangement joins TRBV5-1 to TRBJ2-3; a possible D gene is TRBD2 (5 bases). The germline V and J ends were trimmed by 1 base and 3 bases, with 15 bases remaining between them. The CDR3 has 16 amino acids. In germline, CDR1 is SGHRS, CDR2 YFSETQ. The DNA for the CDR3 is TGCGCCAGCAGCTTGAACGGCCGGGGTAGTACAGATACGCAGTATTTT. Protein sequence: CASSLNGRGSTDTQYF.

V is TRBV2 and J is TRBJ1-4; the match to TRBD1 covers 7 bases. Germline CDR1 and CDR2: SNHLY and FYNNEI. Unmatched junction bases numbered 6, after V lost 4 bases and J lost 7 bases. CDR3 size: 14 residues. CDR3 loop: CASSGTGTAEKLFF. DNA for the CDR3: TGTGCCAGCAGTGGAACCGGGACAGCTGAAAAACTGTTTTTT.

The V and J genes are TRBV4-1 and TRBJ1-5; D is undetermined. V dropped 4 bases and J dropped 0 bases, with 10 bases sitting between them. The CDR3 runs to 15 residues. Germline assignment: CDR1 MGHRA and CDR2 YSYEKL. CDR3 sequence reads: CASSPQHNSNQPQHF. CDR3 coding DNA: TGCGCCAGCAGCCCACAGCATAATAGCAATCAGCCCCAGCATTTT.

This chain links TRBV10-3 with TRBJ2-7; maybe TRBD2 (5 bases). This CDR3 contains 14 residues. CDR1 is ENHRY and CDR2 is SYGVKD in the germline V gene. Trimming took 4 bases from V and 0 from J, leaving 10 bases between them. This CDR3 reads CAISAPEDSYEQYF. Here the CDR3 DNA reads TGTGCCATCAGTGCCCCGGAGGACTCCTACGAGCAGTACTTC.

This clone was counted once. The chain joins TRBV11-2 to TRBJ2-3; 8 nucleotides align to TRBD1. This CDR3 comprises 16 residues. Germline V gene sequence: CDR1 SGHAT, CDR2 FQNNGV. Unmatched junction bases numbered 8, after V lost 4 bases and J lost 2 bases. The CDR3 sequence is CASSWRQGSYTDTQYF. CDR3 bases: TGTGCCAGCAGCTGGCGACAGGGGTCGTACACAGATACGCAGTATTTT.

The gene calls are TRBV5-6 and TRBJ1-6; D gene unclear. The germline gives CDR1 SGHDT, CDR2 YYEEEE. With 4 bases removed from V and 2 bases from J, the gap between germline ends came to 16 bases. The CDR3 loop spans 17 amino acids. The CDR3: CASSLKPGSTYNSPLHF. The DNA of the CDR3 is TGTGCCAGCAGCCTTAAGCCGGGATCCACCTATAATTCACCCCTCCACTTT.

This sequence joins TRBV5-8 and TRBJ1-2; a possible D gene is TRBD1 (5 bases). Germline CDR1 reads SGHTS; CDR2 reads YDEGEE. The V end lost 7 bases, the J end lost 8 bases, and 15 bases lay between the germline ends. The CDR3 consists of 12 residues. CDR3 residues: CASLPRVGGYTF. CDR3 bases: TGTGCCAGCCTCCCCAGGGTGGGCGGCTACACCTTC.

The chain uses TRBV19 and TRBJ2-7; no definite D call. V dropped 9 bases and J dropped 1 base, with 19 bases sitting between them. CDR3 length: 15 amino acids. The germline V gene has CDR1 LNHDA and CDR2 SQIVND (reference sequence). CDR3 region: CASRGHDGLSYEQYF. CDR3 sequence (DNA): TGTGCCAGCAGAGGTCACGACGGGTTATCCTACGAGCAGTACTTC. Using reference TRBV19 and TRBJ2-7 for the parts outside the CDR3, the full variable domain is DGGITQSPKYLFRKEGQNVTLSCEQNLNHDAMYWYRQDPGQGLRLIYYSQIVNDFQKGDIAEGYSVSREKKESFPLTVTSAQKNPTAFYLCASRGHDGLSYEQYFGPGTRLTVT.

V gene TRBV7-9 combines with J gene TRBJ2-5, with D unresolved. Germline V CDR1 and CDR2: SEHNR, FQNEAQ (reference sequence). This CDR3 has 16 residues. Trimming cost V 4 bases and J 3 bases, with 18 bases left between them. CDR3 amino acids: CASSSTVRRTEETQYF. CDR3 nucleotides: TGTGCCAGCAGCTCCACGGTCCGGCGAACAGAAGAGACCCAGTACTTC.

The V call is TRBV27, the J call TRBJ1-2; tentative D call: TRBD1 (5 bases). Germline-derived CDR1 and CDR2 are MNHEY and SMNVEV (reference sequence). The CDR3 is 14 amino acids. Trimming took 0 bases from V and 4 from J, leaving 9 bases between them. Here the CDR3 DNA reads TGTGCCAGCAGTTTATCAGGGGTGGGCTATGGCTACACCTTC. This sequence encodes CASSLSGVGYGYTF.

The chain combines TRBV5-1 with TRBJ2-1, with D possibly TRBD2 on 5 matching bases. V gave up 4 bases and J gave up 7 bases, with 15 bases separating them. Germline V lookup: CDR1 SGHRS, CDR2 YFSETQ. This CDR3 is built from 14 residues. CDR3: CASSRMDWGNEQFF. As DNA, the CDR3 is TGCGCCAGCAGCAGAATGGACTGGGGTAATGAGCAGTTCTTC.

This chain uses TRBV6-5 with TRBJ2-3; 9 bases are shared with TRBD1. The CDR3 loop spans 15 amino acids. Losses at the gene ends were 5 bases for V and 3 bases for J; bases not matched to a gene: 6. Germline V gene lookup returns CDR1 MNHEY and CDR2 SVGAGI. CDR3 bases: TGTGCCAGCAGTCCCACAGGGGGCGTAACAGATACGCAGTATTTT. Translating it yields CASSPTGGVTDTQYF.

This chain connects TRBV7-9 to TRBJ1-3; D remains unclear. The CDR3 extends over 16 amino acids. With 6 bases removed from V and 0 bases from J, the gap between germline ends came to 15 bases. Germline V gene lookup returns CDR1 SEHNR and CDR2 FQNEAQ (reference sequence). The CDR3 bases are TGTGCCAGCAGTATCCCTATGTCGGGCTCTGGAAACACCATATATTTT. Translating gives CASSIPMSGSGNTIYF.

The chain couples TRBV11-3 to TRBJ1-1, with TRBD1 matching 8 bases. Germline lookup yields CDR1 SGHNT and CDR2 YENEEA. The junction had 8 bases not matched to a gene; V was cut back by 5 bases and J by 0 bases. The length of the CDR3 is 16 residues. This CDR3 reads CASSPPRGRVNTEAFF. CDR3 sequence (DNA): TGTGCCAGCAGCCCGCCCAGGGGGCGAGTGAACACTGAAGCTTTCTTT.

J is TRBJ2-3 and V is TRBV7-2, with 7 nucleotides matching TRBD1. V shed 5 bases, J shed 13 bases, and the junction held 9 bases outside the gene matches. CDR3 length equals 12 residues. In germline, CDR1 is SGHTA, CDR2 FQGNSA. The CDR3: CASSLEGASKYF. In DNA, the CDR3 is TGTGCCAGCAGCCTCGAGGGGGCTAGTAAGTATTTT.

This CDR3 is CAWSVRQGKQYF. CDR3 in DNA: TGTGCCTGGAGTGTACGACAGGGCAAGCAGTACTTC. J is TRBJ2-7 and V is TRBV30, with 7 bases identical to TRBD1. CDR1 is GTSNPN and CDR2 is SVGIG in the germline V gene (reference sequence). V shed 0 bases and J 8 bases; nucleotides not matched to a gene: 4. CDR3 length: 12 residues.

This chain connects TRBV30 to TRBJ2-1; TRBD2 agrees at 12 bases. The CDR3 loop spans 17 amino acids. Trimming at V came to 2 bases and at J to 5 bases, leaving 10 bases not matched to a gene. Germline V gene sequence: CDR1 GTSNPN, CDR2 SVGIG (reference sequence). The DNA for the CDR3 is TGTGCCTGGAGTACCCGCCAACTAGCGGGGGGACACAATGAGCAGTTCTTC. Residues: CAWSTRQLAGGHNEQFF.

The chain carries TRBV7-4 and TRBJ1-4; D unresolved. The CDR3 totals 14 residues. The germline V gene has CDR1 SGHVT and CDR2 SQSDAQ. Trimming cost V 7 bases and J 7 bases, with 16 bases left between them. The CDR3 loop reads CASTRGLVGEKLFF. In nucleotides, the CDR3 is TGTGCCAGCACCAGAGGGTTGGTGGGTGAAAAACTGTTTTTT.

The DNA of the CDR3 is TGTGCCAGCAGCCTGGATAGAGATACGCAGTATTTT. Protein: CASSLDRDTQYF. The chain joins TRBV5-4 to TRBJ2-3; D gene unclear. Germline V gene data show CDR1 as SGHNT and CDR2 as YYREEE (reference sequence). The V and J ends lost 4 bases and 5 bases respectively, with 8 bases between them. The CDR3 runs 12 residues.

J is TRBJ2-3 and V is TRBV5-1; TRBD2 agrees at 14 bases. This CDR3 is built from 18 residues. Germline assignment: CDR1 SGHRS and CDR2 YFSETQ. V trimming: 1 base; J trimming: 2 bases; junction bases outside the gene matches: 6. CDR3 amino acids: CASSLLGTSGGPTDTQYF. Here the CDR3 DNA reads TGCGCCAGCAGCTTGCTGGGGACTAGCGGGGGACCCACAGATACGCAGTATTTT.

This chain connects TRBV7-6 to TRBJ1-4; tentatively, D is TRBD1 (5 bases). The CDR3 has 18 residues. The germline V gene has CDR1 SGHVS and CDR2 FNYEAQ. Trimming shortened V by 4 bases and J by 2 bases, and 20 bases separated the two germline ends. The CDR3 sequence is CASSYMTTAGPTNEKLFF. For the CDR3, the DNA is TGTGCCAGCAGCTATATGACCACTGCGGGGCCGACTAATGAAAAACTGTTTTTT.

The V call is TRBV29-1, the J call TRBJ1-2; perhaps TRBD1 as D (6 bases). This CDR3 is built from 14 residues. V lost 3 bases and J 5 bases, leaving 16 bases between the germline ends. Germline CDR1 reads SQVTM; CDR2 reads ANQGSEA. DNA for the CDR3: TGCAGCGTTGAGGGGGCAGGGGCCCAATATGGCTACACCTTC. It specifies CSVEGAGAQYGYTF. The full variable domain, its missing parts supplied by reference TRBV29-1 and TRBJ1-2, is SAVISQKPSRDICQRGTSLTIQCQVDSQVTMMFWYRQQPGQSLTLIATANQGSEATYESGFVIDKFPISRPNLTFSTLTVSNMSPEDSSIYLCSVEGAGAQYGYTFGSGTRLTVV.

V and J are TRBV4-3 and TRBJ1-4; TRBD1 matches 8 bases. CDR1 is LGHNA and CDR2 is YSLEER in the germline V gene. Unmatched junction bases numbered 10, after V lost 3 bases and J lost 7 bases. CDR3 size: 16 residues. The CDR3 region has the DNA TGCGCCAGCAGCCAGTCAACCGGGACAGGACCTGAAAAACTGTTTTTT. Residues: CASSQSTGTGPEKLFF.

This rearrangement joins TRBV10-3 to TRBJ1-6; no clear D. Germline CDR1 is ENHRY and CDR2 is SYGVKD. V was trimmed by 0 bases and J by 0 bases, leaving 12 bases between them. This CDR3 comprises 18 residues. The CDR3 sequence: CAISESQARGSYNSPLHF. In DNA, the CDR3 is TGTGCCATCAGTGAGTCGCAGGCTCGGGGCTCCTATAATTCACCCCTCCACTTT.

This chain uses TRBV29-1 with TRBJ2-7; tentative D call: TRBD2 (7 bases). Germline V gene lookup returns CDR1 SQVTM and CDR2 ANQGSEA. V was pared by 4 bases and J by 2 bases, with 9 bases between. This CDR3 is built from 12 residues. The CDR3 sequence: CSVGGGPYEQYF. CDR3 nucleotides: TGCAGCGTTGGGGGGGGCCCCTACGAGCAGTACTTC.

The V and J genes are TRBV5-1 and TRBJ2-7, with TRBD1 matching 11 bases. Germline lookup yields CDR1 SGHRS and CDR2 YFSETQ. Germline trimming cut 3 bases from V and 1 base from J; bases unmatched to any gene: 3. This CDR3 region has 15 residues. The CDR3 region has the DNA TGCGCCAGCAGCTGGGGGACAGGGGGTTCCTACGAGCAGTACTTC. Amino acid sequence: CASSWGTGGSYEQYF.

The rearrangement links TRBV9 to TRBJ2-7; tentative D call: TRBD2 (6 bases). Trimming pared 2 bases from V and 7 bases from J, leaving 13 bases between. The CDR3 runs to 13 residues. The germline CDR1 and CDR2 sequences are SGDLS and YYNGEE. CDR3 loop: CASSVLNGGEQYF. CDR3 sequence (DNA): TGTGCCAGCAGCGTCCTTAATGGGGGGGAGCAGTACTTC. The variable domain in full, with the rest retrieved from reference TRBV9 and TRBJ2-7, is DSGVTQTPKHLITATGQRVTLRCSPRSGDLSVYWYQQSLDQGLQFLIQYYNGEERAKGNILERFSAQQFPDLHSELNLSSLELGDSALYFCASSVLNGGEQYFGPGTRLTVT.

This clone was seen once. This sequence joins TRBV30 and TRBJ2-5; 11 bases are a match to TRBD1. Germline CDR1 and CDR2: GTSNPN and SVGIG (reference sequence). J gave up 2 bases and V 5 bases, and 7 bases lay outside the gene matches. The CDR3 has 15 residues. The CDR3: CAWGTDRGLQETQYF. CDR3 bases: TGTGCCTGGGGGACGGACAGGGGGCTTCAAGAGACCCAGTACTTC.